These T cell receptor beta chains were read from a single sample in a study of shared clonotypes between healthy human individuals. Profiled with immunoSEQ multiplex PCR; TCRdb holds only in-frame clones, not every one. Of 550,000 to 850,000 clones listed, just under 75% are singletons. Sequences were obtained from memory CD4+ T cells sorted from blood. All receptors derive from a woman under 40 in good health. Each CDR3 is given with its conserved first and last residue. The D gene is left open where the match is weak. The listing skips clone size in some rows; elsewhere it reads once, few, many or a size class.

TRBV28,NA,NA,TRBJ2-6,CASSFGPDSWANVLTF,TGTGCCAGCAGCTTTGGACCGGACAGCTGGGCCAACGTCCTGACTTTC
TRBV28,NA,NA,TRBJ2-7,CASSLYRGAAYEQYF,TGTGCCAGCAGTTTATATCGGGGGGCAGCCTACGAGCAGTACTTC
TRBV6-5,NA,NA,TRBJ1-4,CASSYQPNEKLFF,TGTGCCAGCAGTTACCAACCTAATGAAAAACTGTTTTTT
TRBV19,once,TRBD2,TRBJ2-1,CASSKGLAGGINEQFF,TGTGCCAGTAGTAAGGGACTAGCGGGAGGGATAAATGAGCAGTTCTTC
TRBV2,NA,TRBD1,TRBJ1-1,CASSRTGGAVNTEAFF,TGTGCCAGCTCTCGGACAGGGGGCGCCGTGAACACTGAAGCTTTCTTT
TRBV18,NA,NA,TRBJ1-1,CASSPRQVRNDEAFF,TGTGCCAGCTCACCAAGACAAGTGCGAAACGATGAAGCTTTCTTT
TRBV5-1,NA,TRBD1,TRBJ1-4,CASSRQTGSNEKLFF,TGCGCCAGCAGCCGACAGACAGGGAGTAATGAAAAACTGTTTTTT
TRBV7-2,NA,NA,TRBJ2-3,CASSLGLTKDTQYF,TGTGCCAGCAGCTTGGGACTCACCAAGGATACGCAGTATTTT
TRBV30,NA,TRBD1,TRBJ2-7,CAWSDRGTYEQYF,TGTGCCTGGAGTGACAGGGGTACCTACGAGCAGTACTTC
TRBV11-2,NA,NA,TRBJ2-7,CASSLRSLAYTYEQYF,TGTGCCAGCAGCTTACGGTCCCTAGCGTACACCTACGAGCAGTACTTC
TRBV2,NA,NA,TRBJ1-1,CASSVGSDTEAFF,TGTGCCAGCAGTGTTGGTAGCGACACTGAAGCTTTCTTT
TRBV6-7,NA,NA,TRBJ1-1,CASSYLDRLNTEAFF,TGTGCCAGCAGTTACCTGGACAGACTGAACACTGAAGCTTTCTTT
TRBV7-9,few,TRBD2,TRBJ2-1,CASSSLAGGDLSGQFF,TGTGCCAGCAGCTCTTTAGCGGGAGGGGACCTTTCCGGGCAGTTCTTC
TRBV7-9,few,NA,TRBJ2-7,CASSLDQGRLYEQYF,TGTGCCAGCAGCTTAGATCAGGGGCGACTCTACGAGCAGTACTTC
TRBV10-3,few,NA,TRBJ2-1,CAISRGKNYNEQFF,TGTGCCATCAGTCGGGGGAAGAATTACAATGAGCAGTTCTTC
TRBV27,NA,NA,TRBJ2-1,CASSESARYLHNEQFF,TGTGCCAGCAGCGAGTCCGCTCGGTACCTCCACAATGAGCAGTTCTTC
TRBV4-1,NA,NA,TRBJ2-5,CASSQVGQVEGTQYF,TGCGCCAGCAGCCAAGTAGGTCAGGTCGAGGGGACCCAGTACTTC
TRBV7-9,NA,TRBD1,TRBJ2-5,CASSPQGVWGKETQYF,TGTGCCAGCAGCCCACAGGGGGTATGGGGTAAAGAGACCCAGTACTTC
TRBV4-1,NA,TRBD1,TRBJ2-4,CASSQDSGTGGRNIQYF,TGCGCCAGCAGCCAAGATTCCGGGACAGGGGGACGAAACATTCAGTACTTC
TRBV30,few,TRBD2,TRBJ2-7,CAWRRGTSGRAGSYEQYF,TGTGCCTGGAGGCGCGGGACTAGCGGGAGGGCCGGGAGTTACGAGCAGTACTTC